This T cell receptor beta chain was captured by sequencing in a study of T cell changes during pregnancy in multiple sclerosis. The junction had 13 bases not matched to a gene; V was cut back by 4 bases and J by 5 bases. Germline assignment: CDR1 LNHDA and CDR2 SQIVND (reference sequence). The CDR3 has 16 amino acids. Generated by immunoSEQ multiplex PCR, the TCRdb table keeps only in-frame clones and is missing some. The table lists some 24,000 clones, roughly nine tenths of them singletons, with 9.4% in the top ten. The sequenced sample was CD8+ T cells from peripheral blood mononuclear cells, obtained in the third trimester of pregnancy. This TCR was recovered from a female donor in good health, enrolled as a control in a pregnancy study. The chain is built from TRBV19 and TRBJ1-2; TRBD1 matches 7 bases. CDR3 DNA: TGTGCCAGTAGTAGGAAGTCAGGGGGAGTAAGATATGGCTACACCTTC. Amino acid sequence: CASSRKSGGVRYGYTF.